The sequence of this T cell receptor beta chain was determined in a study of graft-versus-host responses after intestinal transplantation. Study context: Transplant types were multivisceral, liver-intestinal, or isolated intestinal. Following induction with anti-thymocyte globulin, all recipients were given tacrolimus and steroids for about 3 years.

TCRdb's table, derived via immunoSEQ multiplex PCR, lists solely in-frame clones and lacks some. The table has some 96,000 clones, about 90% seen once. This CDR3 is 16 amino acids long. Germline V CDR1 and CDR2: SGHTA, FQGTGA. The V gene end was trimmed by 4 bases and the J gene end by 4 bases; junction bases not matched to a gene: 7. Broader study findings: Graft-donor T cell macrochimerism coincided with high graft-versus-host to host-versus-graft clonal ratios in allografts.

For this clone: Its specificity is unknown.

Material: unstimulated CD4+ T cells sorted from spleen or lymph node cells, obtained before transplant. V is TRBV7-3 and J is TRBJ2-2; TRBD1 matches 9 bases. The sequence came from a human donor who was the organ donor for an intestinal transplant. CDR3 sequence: CASSSRDREGTGELFF. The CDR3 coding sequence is TGTGCCAGCAGCTCACGGGACAGGGAGGGCACCGGGGAGCTGTTTTTT.